This T cell receptor (beta chain) was documented in a study of T cell repertoires in cytomegalovirus infection. Whole-study findings and limits: Frequencies of public TCR beta families were cumulated, and this identified carriers of CMV plus the relevant HLA.

TCRdb recomputed calls from the reads with MiXCR, one row per CDR3 protein. The data hold about 100,000 distinct CDR3 sequences, with under 25% observed a single time. In its sample, this clonotype was seen many times. Its antigen is as yet unknown. Germline V CDR1 and CDR2: MDHEN, SYDVKM. V was cut by 9 bases and J by 7 bases, with 13 bases left in between. This CDR3 has 12 residues. The chain carries TRBV28 and TRBJ2-1; D unclear. The sequenced sample consisted of CD8+ T cells from PBMCs. This clonotype was sampled from a human donor in good health (CMV status not recorded). Some clones in this sample may be carry-over from other donors' samples. CDR3 in DNA: TGTGCCAGTAATATTAACTATAATGAGCAGTTCTTC. Translating it yields CASNINYNEQFF.